This is a list of T cell receptor beta chains from one sample in a study of human T cells and chemical hapten exposure. TCRdb redid the calling of the RACE reads with MiXCR, one entry per CDR3 protein. Of around 250,000 distinct CDR3 sequences detected, more than 6.5% appear once; the ten largest clones hold roughly 2.5%. The sample consisted of whole blood, taken in connection with sensitization to the hapten diphenylcyclopropenone (DPC). The receptors were gathered from a middle-aged woman with alopecia areata. Some clones in this sample may be carry-over from other donors' samples. The CDR3 runs from the conserved cysteine through the conserved F or W. Each record gives: J gene, V gene, D gene, clone size, CDR3 DNA, CDR3 protein. A D gene is named only where the DNA matches it firmly. Size is stated for part of the rows, as once, few or many counts, or as a class when the clone is expanded.

J: TRBJ2-1
V: TRBV12-3/TRBV12-4
D: .
size: few
DNA: TGTGCCAGCAGTTTAGACTTACTCAATGAGCAGTTCTTC
CDR3: CASSLDLLNEQFF

J: TRBJ2-1
V: TRBV3-1
D: TRBD2
size: few
DNA: TGTGCCAGCAGTGGTACGGGACTAGCGGGGTACAATGAGCAGTTCTTC
CDR3: CASSGTGLAGYNEQFF

J: TRBJ2-7
V: TRBV6-2/TRBV6-3
D: .
size: .
DNA: TGTGCCAGCACCCCCCCGGGGTCCGAGCAGTACTTC
CDR3: CASTPPGSEQYF

J: TRBJ2-3
V: TRBV20-1
D: .
size: few
DNA: TGCAGTGCTAGTTTGGGGGTTAGCACAGATACGCAGTATTTT
CDR3: CSASLGVSTDTQYF

J: TRBJ1-1
V: TRBV28
D: .
size: few
DNA: TGTGCCAGCATTAGCCAGCTAGGCACTGAAGCTTTCTTT
CDR3: CASISQLGTEAFF

J: TRBJ2-1
V: TRBV29-1
D: TRBD2
size: .
DNA: TGCAGCGTTGTAAATAGTTTCGCGGGAGGTTCTGCTAATGAGCAGTTCTTC
CDR3: CSVVNSFAGGSANEQFF

J: TRBJ1-4
V: TRBV7-2
D: .
size: few
DNA: TGTGCCAGCAGCTTAGCTTACAGCCTGAATGAAAAACTGTTTTTT
CDR3: CASSLAYSLNEKLFF

J: TRBJ2-1
V: TRBV28
D: .
size: few
DNA: TGTGCCAGCAGTCAGGGGGGAGGTTTGAATGAGCAGTTCTTC
CDR3: CASSQGGGLNEQFF

J: TRBJ1-3
V: TRBV28
D: TRBD1
size: .
DNA: TGTGCCAGCACCCCCGGGGGACAGGGGGCGGTGGTCGGTGGAAACACCATATATTTT
CDR3: CASTPGGQGAVVGGNTIYF

J: TRBJ2-7
V: TRBV29-1
D: .
size: few
DNA: TGCAGCGTTTTACAGGAGAACTACGAGCAGTACTTC
CDR3: CSVLQENYEQYF

J: TRBJ2-7
V: TRBV20-1
D: .
size: many
DNA: TGCAGTGCTTTAGGAGGGGGACAGTGGTCCTACGAGCAGTACTTC
CDR3: CSALGGGQWSYEQYF

J: TRBJ1-6
V: TRBV29-1
D: .
size: few
DNA: TGCAGCGTTTTGACCGGCGGGCAGAATTCACCCCTCCACTTT
CDR3: CSVLTGGQNSPLHF

J: TRBJ2-1
V: TRBV6-2/TRBV6-3
D: .
size: .
DNA: TGTGCCAGCAGCTATCTCAATTTCCTTGGGCAGTTCTTC
CDR3: CASSYLNFLGQFF

J: TRBJ2-3
V: TRBV25-1
D: TRBD2
size: few
DNA: TGTGCCAGCAGTGTCGGGACTAGCGGGACCACGGATACGCAGTATTTT
CDR3: CASSVGTSGTTDTQYF

J: TRBJ2-1
V: TRBV24-1
D: .
size: .
DNA: TGTGCCACCAGTGATGGGTTTGGACACCCTGGGGAGCAGTTCTTC
CDR3: CATSDGFGHPGEQFF

J: TRBJ2-3
V: TRBV7-2
D: .
size: many
DNA: TGTGCCAGCAGCTTAGATGCAGATACGCAGTATTTT
CDR3: CASSLDADTQYF

J: TRBJ1-5
V: TRBV20-1
D: .
size: many
DNA: TGCAGTGCTAGAGCCCCAAATAGCAATCAGCCCCAGCATTTT
CDR3: CSARAPNSNQPQHF

J: TRBJ2-5
V: TRBV7-2
D: .
size: .
DNA: TGTGCCAGCAGCCCACGCCAGATCGGGACACCCGGGCAAGAGACCCAGTACTTC
CDR3: CASSPRQIGTPGQETQYF

J: TRBJ1-5
V: TRBV12-3/TRBV12-4
D: .
size: few
DNA: TGTGCCAGCAGTTTTCAGGGAGAAGTTCAGCCCCAGCATTTT
CDR3: CASSFQGEVQPQHF

J: TRBJ1-1
V: TRBV5-6
D: .
size: few
DNA: TGTGCCAGCAGCTCCTACTCCAGGTCCAGTGAAGCTTTCTTT
CDR3: CASSSYSRSSEAFF

J: TRBJ2-5
V: TRBV27
D: .
size: .
DNA: TGTGCCAGCAGGGGAGGGGGACGAGAGACCCAGTACTTC
CDR3: CASRGGGRETQYF

J: TRBJ2-7
V: TRBV28
D: TRBD2
size: .
DNA: TGTGCCAGCACCACCGGAGGACTAGCTCACTCCTACGAGCAGTACTTC
CDR3: CASTTGGLAHSYEQYF

J: TRBJ1-6
V: TRBV10-3
D: .
size: .
DNA: TGTGCCATCAGTGATGGACAGAGCTCCTATAATTCACCCCTCCACTTT
CDR3: CAISDGQSSYNSPLHF

J: TRBJ2-1
V: TRBV6-5
D: .
size: .
DNA: TGTGCCAGCAGTTACGTCCCGGTCCCTTCCTACAATGAGCAGTTCTTC
CDR3: CASSYVPVPSYNEQFF

J: TRBJ1-2
V: TRBV5-1
D: .
size: .
DNA: TGCGCCAGCAGCTACTCCGGGACCCAGGGAAGAGGGTATGGCTACACCTTC
CDR3: CASSYSGTQGRGYGYTF

J: TRBJ1-1
V: TRBV6-6
D: .
size: .
DNA: TGTGCCAACAGATCCCCTGGGAACACTGAAGCTTTCTTT
CDR3: CANRSPGNTEAFF

J: TRBJ2-1
V: TRBV28
D: .
size: few
DNA: TGTGCCAGCAGTTTAAACAAAATCCGGGCGGCAGAGAAAAACAATGAGCAGTTCTTC
CDR3: CASSLNKIRAAEKNNEQFF

J: TRBJ2-1
V: TRBV21-1
D: .
size: few
DNA: TGTGCCAAGGTGACCGGGACAGGGGACGGCCATGAGCAGTTCTTC
CDR3: CAKVTGTGDGHEQFF

J: TRBJ1-6
V: TRBV5-5
D: .
size: few
DNA: TGTGCCAGCAGCTTGGGTGGGACTAATTCACCCCTCCACTTT
CDR3: CASSLGGTNSPLHF

J: TRBJ2-7
V: TRBV5-1
D: TRBD1
size: few
DNA: TGTGCCAGCAGTTCGGGACAGGCAACCTACGAGCAGTACTTC
CDR3: CASSSGQATYEQYF

J: TRBJ2-7
V: TRBV6-2/TRBV6-3
D: .
size: .
DNA: TGTGCCAGCAGCCGCGGGGTCTACGAGCAGTACTTC
CDR3: CASSRGVYEQYF

J: TRBJ1-1
V: TRBV12-3/TRBV12-4
D: .
size: many
DNA: TGTGCCAGCAGTCTGAGGTACACTGAAGCTTTCTTT
CDR3: CASSLRYTEAFF

J: TRBJ1-2
V: TRBV20-1
D: .
size: .
DNA: TGCAGTGCTAGAGAGAGGATTAACTATGGCTACACCTTC
CDR3: CSARERINYGYTF

J: TRBJ1-5
V: TRBV29-1
D: .
size: .
DNA: TGCAGCGTTTTGACAGGAAATAGCAATCAGCCCCAGCATTTT
CDR3: CSVLTGNSNQPQHF

J: TRBJ2-3
V: TRBV4-1
D: .
size: many
DNA: TGCGCCAGCAGCCAAGAGGTTGCCACAGATACGCAGTATTTT
CDR3: CASSQEVATDTQYF

J: TRBJ1-2
V: TRBV7-2
D: .
size: .
DNA: TGTGCCAGCAGCCATGGGGCGTCCTATGGCTACACCTTC
CDR3: CASSHGASYGYTF

J: TRBJ2-1
V: TRBV10-3
D: .
size: few
DNA: TGTGCCATCAGTGAAATACGGGAGAACAATGAGCAGTTCTTC
CDR3: CAISEIRENNEQFF

J: TRBJ1-1
V: TRBV29-1
D: .
size: .
DNA: TGCAGCGTTTCTGGCTTAAACACTGAAGCTTTCTTT
CDR3: CSVSGLNTEAFF

J: TRBJ2-7
V: TRBV6-6
D: .
size: .
DNA: TGTGCCAGCACCTCCGCGGTGAGGGAGCAGTACTTC
CDR3: CASTSAVREQYF

J: TRBJ1-2
V: TRBV29-1
D: TRBD1
size: many
DNA: TGCAGCGTTGAGACCGGGACAGGGTACTACACCTTC
CDR3: CSVETGTGYYTF

J: TRBJ2-3
V: TRBV7-3
D: TRBD1
size: .
DNA: TGTGCCAGCAGCCCTAGGGGGCCGACTAGCACAGATACGCAGTATTTT
CDR3: CASSPRGPTSTDTQYF

J: TRBJ1-1
V: TRBV5-1
D: .
size: few
DNA: TGCGCCAGCAGCTTGGATGGTAGGCAGGGTGATGAAGCTTTCTTT
CDR3: CASSLDGRQGDEAFF

J: TRBJ1-6
V: TRBV5-1
D: .
size: many
DNA: TGCGCCAGCAGCTTGCTCTCGGAATATAATTCACCCCTCCACTTT
CDR3: CASSLLSEYNSPLHF

J: TRBJ2-7
V: TRBV6-2/TRBV6-3
D: TRBD2
size: few
DNA: TGTGCCAGCAGTTGGGCTAGCGGGAGCGAGCAGTACTTC
CDR3: CASSWASGSEQYF

J: TRBJ2-7
V: TRBV5-1
D: TRBD2
size: few
DNA: TGCGCCAACCCACAGGTTATAGCGGGCCCTTACGAGCAGTACTTC
CDR3: CANPQVIAGPYEQYF

J: TRBJ2-1
V: TRBV28
D: .
size: few
DNA: TGTGCCAGCAGTCCGCGGGGGCGTGAGCAGTTCTTC
CDR3: CASSPRGREQFF

J: TRBJ1-1
V: TRBV6-2/TRBV6-3
D: .
size: few
DNA: TGTGCCATCAAACCCCAGATGCAGAGGAACACTGAAGCTTTCTTT
CDR3: CAIKPQMQRNTEAFF

J: TRBJ2-3
V: TRBV5-1
D: .
size: .
DNA: TGCGCCAGCAGCTTGGCAGTCAGGGGAAAGGAGGCAGATACGCAGTATTTT
CDR3: CASSLAVRGKEADTQYF

J: TRBJ1-5
V: TRBV18
D: TRBD1
size: .
DNA: TGTGCCAGCTCACTCGGACAGGATCCCAATCAGCCCCAGCATTTT
CDR3: CASSLGQDPNQPQHF

J: TRBJ2-1
V: TRBV12-3/TRBV12-4
D: .
size: .
DNA: TGTGCCAGCAGTCTAATGACGGGGGAGAATGAGCAGTTCTTC
CDR3: CASSLMTGENEQFF